The T cell receptor (beta chain) under discussion was sequenced for a study of siplizumab effects on memory and regulatory T cells. Per sample, 10^5 or so TCR templates underwent assay. Measured with immunoSEQ multiplex PCR; TCRdb has only the in-frame clones, and not every one. The sample lists more than 85,000 clones, 90% to 95% occurring once. For this clone: Its antigen is unknown.

Study results and caveats: Siplizumab significantly decreased alloreactive sequences from unstimulated CD4+ memory cells. Among alloreactive clones, only a minor fraction mapped to unstimulated subsets. Reactions containing siplizumab showed mappable alloreactive CD4+ clones averaging approximately 74% Treg-derived, versus 25% to 30% in controls.

This CDR3 comprises 15 residues. V trimming: 3 bases; J trimming: 3 bases; junction bases outside the gene matches: 4. Germline CDR1 reads MGHRA; CDR2 reads YSYEKL. The chain recombines TRBV4-1 with TRBJ2-4, with TRBD2 identical over 8 bases. This receptor was taken from a human donor in good health. Material for sequencing was CD4+ T cells sorted from blood. As DNA, the CDR3 is TGCGCCAGCAGCCAGGGGGCGGGGGGCAAAAACATTCAGTACTTC. It translates to CASSQGAGGKNIQYF.